This T cell receptor (beta chain) was identified in a study of T-cell reconstitution after alpha-beta-depleted transplantation in children. Construction of the TCRbeta library involved unique molecular identifiers. TCRdb reanalysed the PCR reads using MiXCR and keeps one entry per CDR3 protein. The profile covers some 460,000 distinct CDR3 sequences, with 15% to 20% appearing a single time and over 25% taken by the ten largest. On this clonotype itself: As yet, its antigen is unknown.

Study-wide results and limits: Several hundred expanded graft clones reportedly were the source of alpha-beta T cells about two months after transplant. It was newly produced T cells that mostly accounted for T-cell counts and diversity one year after transplant. In some patients, recipient T cells and intrathymic progenitors surviving conditioning explained high day-60 diversity.

This CDR3 has 13 amino acids. Germline assignment: CDR1 SGHKS and CDR2 YYEKEE (reference sequence). The J segment lost 7 bases and the V segment lost 4 bases, leaving 7 bases of the junction unmatched. This TCR was sampled from a boy younger than two who had a stem cell transplant for Wiskott-Aldrich syndrome, so the T cells may come from the graft donor. The chain joins TRBV5-5 to TRBJ2-5, with TRBD1 matching 7 bases. The source was PBMCs, mostly from graft donor cells, collected 360 days after TCRalphabeta/CD19-depleted stem cell transplant. DNA of the CDR3: TGTGCCAGCAGCCTACAGGGGATTCGGACCCAGTACTTC. This codes for CASSLQGIRTQYF.